The 9 T cell receptor beta chains below all came from one sample that was sequenced in a study of T cell repertoires in cytomegalovirus infection. No cognate antigen is known for these TCRs. TCRdb reprocessed the reads via MiXCR and lists one record per CDR3 protein. The table records approximately 990,000 distinct CDR3 sequences, around 31% of them present only once. Sequencing used cultured CD8+ T cells from PBMCs, obtained from culture after CMV antigen stimulation. The receptor source for this set is a human donor in good health (CMV status not recorded). Some clones in this sample may be carry-over from other donors' samples.

This chain joins TRBV27 and TRBJ2-3; D possibly corresponds to TRBD1 (5 bases). Germline values: CDR1 MNHEY, CDR2 SMNVEV (reference sequence). CDR3 size: 15 residues. V dropped 6 bases and J dropped 5 bases, with 18 bases sitting between them. The CDR3 region is CASSNSLGPGDTQYF. In DNA, the CDR3 is TGTGCCAGCAGCAACTCCCTGGGGCCGGGAGATACGCAGTATTTT.

The rearrangement uses TRBV9 and TRBJ2-1; TRBD1 matches at 8 bases. The CDR3 totals 15 residues. From germline, CDR1 is SGDLS and CDR2 YYNGEE. V lost 3 bases, J lost 8 bases, and 10 bases stayed unmatched. DNA of the CDR3: TGTGCCAGCAGCGCCGGACAGGGCCGGGGAGATGAGCAGTTCTTC. This translates into CASSAGQGRGDEQFF. Full variable domain (outside the CDR3, taken from reference TRBV9 and TRBJ2-1): DSGVTQTPKHLITATGQRVTLRCSPRSGDLSVYWYQQSLDQGLQFLIQYYNGEERAKGNILERFSAQQFPDLHSELNLSSLELGDSALYFCASSAGQGRGDEQFFGPGTRLTVL.

Worth noting for this clonotype: An end of the junction differs from the germline gene, which may be a read error. V usage is TRBV7-4 and J usage is TRBJ2-1; 7 bases match TRBD1. The CDR3 covers 15 residues. Germline values: CDR1 SGHVT, CDR2 SQSDAQ. CDR3 residues: CANSLVARGTDEQFF. CDR3 coding DNA: TGTGCCAACAGCTTAGTAGCCCGAGGGACAGACGAGCAGTTCTTC. Drawing the rest from reference TRBV7-4 and TRBJ2-1, the complete variable domain is GAGVSQSPRYKVAKRGRDVALRCDSISGHVTLYWYRQTLGQGSEVLTYSQSDAQRDKSGRPSGRFSAERPERSVSTLKIQRTEQGDSAVYLCANSLVARGTDEQFFGPGTRLTVL.

This chain connects TRBV2 to TRBJ2-2; 15 bases line up with TRBD2. The J segment lost 1 base and the V segment lost 10 bases, leaving 7 bases of the junction unmatched. This CDR3 region has 17 residues. Germline assignment: CDR1 SNHLY and CDR2 FYNNEI. Written as DNA, the CDR3 is TGTGCCACACAGGGGACTAGCGGGGGGCAGAACACCGGGGAGCTGTTTTTT. This gives the protein CATQGTSGGQNTGELFF. Combining the CDR3 with reference TRBV2 and TRBJ2-2 gives the whole variable domain EPEVTQTPSHQVTQMGQEVILRCVPISNHLYFYWYRQILGQKVEFLVSFYNNEISEKSEIFDDQFSVERPDGSNFTLKIRSTKLEDSAMYFCATQGTSGGQNTGELFFGEGSRLTVL.

CDR3 sequence (DNA): TGCAGTGCTTGGGGGGCTGAAGCTTTCTTT. Translated: CSAWGAEAFF. The chain joins TRBV20-1 to TRBJ1-1; weak D call: TRBD1 (5 bases). This CDR3 region has 10 residues. Germline lookup yields CDR1 DFQATT and CDR2 SNEGSKA (reference sequence). The V end lost 5 bases, the J end lost 6 bases, and 7 bases lay between the germline ends.

Only a few counts were recorded for this clonotype. The chain joins TRBV5-4 to TRBJ2-5; either TRBD1 or TRBD2 may fit D (6 bases each). Germline CDR1 and CDR2: SGHNT and YYREEE (reference sequence). CDR3 length: 13 residues. Deletions cut 4 bases from V and 6 bases from J, with 13 bases between. CDR3 sequence (DNA): TGTGCCAGCAGCCCCCAAGGGGGGAAGACCCAGTACTTC. Translated: CASSPQGGKTQYF.

The genes are TRBV27 and TRBJ2-6; D unclear. Trimming removed 2 bases at V and 1 base at J, with 12 bases between. Germline V CDR1 and CDR2: MNHEY, SMNVEV (reference sequence). The CDR3 is made up of 17 amino acids. The CDR3 sequence: CASSLGRHVSGANVLTF. DNA of the CDR3: TGTGCCAGCAGTTTAGGGCGACATGTGTCTGGGGCCAACGTCCTGACTTTC. The full variable domain, in which reference TRBV27 and TRBJ2-6 provide the parts outside the CDR3, is EAQVTQNPRYLITVTGKKLTVTCSQNMNHEYMSWYRQDPGLGLRQIYYSMNVEVTDKGDVPEGYKVSRKEKRNFPLILESPSPNQTSLYFCASSLGRHVSGANVLTFGAGSRLTVL.

About this clonotype: A much larger clonotype is one base distant, so this may be a read error. Likely a read error: the CDR3 ends without its conserved phenylalanine or tryptophan. This rearrangement joins TRBV7-9 to TRBJ2-1, with unresolved D. The V end was cut by 2 bases, the J end by 5 bases, with 4 bases between. Germline values: CDR1 SEHNR, CDR2 FQNEAQ (reference sequence). The CDR3 spans 12 residues. CDR3 residues: CASSLTHNEQFL. As DNA, the CDR3 is TGTGCCAGCAGCTTAACACACAATGAGCAGTTCTTA.

The chain carries TRBV6-6 and TRBJ1-1; no definite D call. Germline CDR1 is MNHNY and CDR2 is SVGAGI (reference sequence). The CDR3 sequence is 12 residues long. Trimming removed 7 bases from V and 7 bases from J, with 13 bases in between. CDR3 sequence (DNA): TGTGCCAGCATCGCCGGACGGGGTGAAGCTTTCTTT. Its protein is CASIAGRGEAFF.